This T cell receptor (beta chain) was identified during a study of blood T cell repertoires in COVID-19. Study-level information: The study drew acute and convalescent COVID-19 samples from the United States, Italy and Spain. Nucleic acid was either cDNA or gDNA, and it came from T cells, B-cell-depleted T cells, or PBMCs.

Participant age was roughly 18 to 100 years, and participants resided in fewer than 25 US areas. Only one count was recorded for this clone. Source study methods: Scientists estimated how many nucleated cells there were by amplifying reference gene primers. Assay: immunoSEQ multiplex PCR; the TCRdb copy retains only in-frame clones and omits some. D and trimming were read from the DNA, whereas the V and J calls and clone size are those reported in that table. The table includes more than 250,000 clones, under 95% detected once. Input material: PBMCs or T cells enriched from blood (not recorded which). This receptor was identified in a woman aged 25 to 39 who had recovered from COVID-19.

The CDR3 DNA sequence: TGCGCCAGCAGCTCGGGCGAGGGCGCGTTGATTGGCTACACCTTC. Translation gives CASSSGEGALIGYTF. The V call is TRBV5-1, the J call TRBJ1-2; D is ambiguous. V dropped 3 bases and J dropped 7 bases, with 19 bases sitting between them. There are 15 residues in the CDR3. Germline V gene lookup returns CDR1 SGHRS and CDR2 YFSETQ.